This record looks at one T cell receptor beta chain sequence and its context. The target of this receptor is not known. Nothing much larger sits one base from this clone, and base qualities are not available. The data are from a study of T cells in narcolepsy listed by TCRdb under 2018. Looking at the study overall: Patients with narcolepsy type 1 or type 2 (NT1, NT2) were enrolled in the study together with healthy control donors. The study used TCR Vbeta sequencing to track clonotypes in blood and CSF while looking for autoreactive T cells in narcolepsy patients that target self-antigens of hypocretin neurons (hypocretin, TRIB2). The research as a whole found: According to the report, autoreactive clonotypes were detected serially in the blood of the same patients and of different patients, but not in healthy controls. Plots comparing CSF and blood CD4+ T cell clonotypes from the same patient highlighted HCRT-specific and TRIB2-specific autoreactive clonotypes.

From its cysteine to its phenylalanine, the CDR3 spans 16 amino acids. Only CDR3 DNA remains: 48 bases, in frame from the first base. The germline V gene (reference sequence) yields LNHDA for CDR1 and SQIVND for CDR2. Compared with germline, V lacks 5 bases and J lacks 5 bases; bases without a gene match: 10. For TCR Vbeta sequencing and comparison with CSF CD8+ T cells, memory CD8+ T cells were sorted ex vivo from patient blood. The method was the immunoSEQ multiplex PCR assay. The clones in this table, taken by TCRdb from immuneACCESS, are in-frame only. Not every clone is retained; where verified, under half of the shortfall comes from an unresolved V gene, and the cause of the rest is unknown. The sample table lists approximately 9,400 clones, about three quarters of them with a count of one. Roughly 20% of the sample rests with the top ten.

The chain is made from TRBV19 and TRBJ1-2; TRBD1 matches 11 bases in the middle. Source material: CD45RA- memory CD8+ T cells from PBMCs. The sample's cell subset or site, from its label and the paper: memory T cells sorted ex vivo from peripheral blood. This receptor was obtained from a human donor with narcolepsy. CDR3 sequence: CASSARRDRGRYGYTF. The DNA is as follows: TGTGCCAGTAGTGCGCGCCGGGACAGGGGGAGGTATGGCTACACCTTC.